Reported below is one TCR beta chain. The sample belongs to a study of identical twins. CDR1 SGHAT and CDR2 FQDESV come from the germline V gene (reference sequence). The CDR3 covers 18 residues. Trimming took 5 bases from V and 4 from J, leaving 26 bases between them. A universal primer site arose from template switching, and cDNA bore unique molecular identifiers. MiXCR, applied by TCRdb to the 5' RACE reads, yields one record per CDR3 protein. The sample has 700,000 to 950,000 distinct CDR3 sequences; approximately 13% are singletons. The same data also contributed to another study, on yellow fever vaccine responses in identical twins.

The gene calls are TRBV11-1 and TRBJ2-5, with D tentatively TRBD1 or TRBD2 (5 bases each). This TCR was sampled from a woman under 30 in good health. What was sequenced was PBMCs. The CDR3 region has the DNA TGTGCCAGCAGCCACCCATCTGGGGGTAAAGCTGAGAGAGAGACCCAGTACTTC. This codes for CASSHPSGGKAERETQYF.